The 22 T cell receptor beta chains in this list originate from one sample, sequenced in a study of blood T cell repertoires in COVID-19. The data were produced by immunoSEQ multiplex PCR, yet TCRdb's version contains in-frame clones alone and is incomplete. The sample shows 150,000 to 200,000 clones, 87% of them seen only once. Source material: peripheral blood. These receptors all come from a man in his sixties with active or convalescent COVID-19.

The chain combines TRBV24-1 with TRBJ2-3; no clear D. The CDR3 is 13 residues long. The V gene's germline CDR1 is KGHDR and CDR2 SFDVKD. V lost 3 bases to trimming and J lost 6 bases, with 9 bases between them. This CDR3 reads CATSDPNLDTQYF. For the CDR3, the DNA is TGTGCCACCAGTGATCCTAACTTGGATACGCAGTATTTT.

This chain uses TRBV28 with TRBJ2-2; D is unresolved. CDR3 size: 16 residues. Trimming took off 3 bases at V and 7 bases at J, with 18 bases between the two ends. Germline V gene lookup returns CDR1 MDHEN and CDR2 SYDVKM. The CDR3 reads CASSFPQAEAFGELFF. The CDR3 DNA is TGTGCCAGCAGTTTCCCCCAGGCCGAAGCTTTCGGGGAGCTGTTTTTT.

The chain uses TRBV5-1 and TRBJ1-5, with D possibly TRBD1 on 5 matching bases. With 0 bases removed from V and 5 bases from J, the gap between germline ends came to 6 bases. The CDR3 extends over 13 amino acids. Germline V gene sequence: CDR1 SGHRS, CDR2 YFSETQ. The DNA for the CDR3 is TGCGCCAGCAGCTTGGGACAGTATCAGCCCCAGCATTTT. Encoded protein: CASSLGQYQPQHF.

The chain is built from TRBV6-5 and TRBJ2-2; 7 bases align to TRBD1. Germline CDR1 is MNHEY and CDR2 is SVGAGI. The CDR3 has 14 residues. The V segment lost 5 bases and the J segment 5 bases; nucleotides outside the gene matches: 5. Here the CDR3 DNA reads TGTGCCAGCAGTCCTCTCAGGGGGACCGGGGAGCTGTTTTTT. Encoded protein: CASSPLRGTGELFF.

This rearrangement joins TRBV5-1 to TRBJ1-1, with D possibly matching TRBD1 (5 bases). Germline CDR1 reads SGHRS; CDR2 reads YFSETQ. Trimming pared 1 base from V and 2 bases from J, leaving 9 bases between. This CDR3 has 14 residues. The DNA for the CDR3 is TGCGCCAGCAGCTTGTGGCAGGGCAACACTGAAGCTTTCTTT. This translates into CASSLWQGNTEAFF.

This clone was observed once. CDR3 nucleotide sequence: TGTGCCAGCAGTGACAGTTTCTCGGGGGCCAACGTCCTGACTTTC. Its translation is CASSDSFSGANVLTF. The gene calls are TRBV2 and TRBJ2-6; D not resolved. CDR3 length equals 15 residues. Germline CDR1 reads SNHLY; CDR2 reads FYNNEI. Trimming shortened V by 3 bases and J by 4 bases, and 10 bases separated the two germline ends.

The J gene is TRBJ2-1, the V gene TRBV14; TRBD1 is a possible D gene (5 bases). The CDR3 has 16 residues. Germline CDR1 and CDR2: SGHDN and FVKESK. V lost 0 bases, J lost 1 base, and 10 bases lay in between. In DNA, the CDR3 is TGTGCCAGCAGCCAAGAAGCCAGGGCTTCCTACAATGAGCAGTTCTTC. This gives the protein CASSQEARASYNEQFF.

This clone was observed a single time. The chain employs TRBV5-1 and TRBJ2-2, with 11 bases fitting TRBD2. V shed 2 bases, J shed 7 bases, and the junction held 10 bases outside the gene matches. CDR1 and CDR2 from the germline V gene are SGHRS and YFSETQ. The CDR3 runs to 17 residues. CDR3 nucleotide sequence: TGCGCCAGCAGCTTCGCTAGCGGGGGGCCCCTTGTCGGGGAGCTGTTTTTT. Its protein is CASSFASGGPLVGELFF. Combining the CDR3 with reference TRBV5-1 and TRBJ2-2 gives the whole variable domain KAGVTQTPRYLIKTRGQQVTLSCSPISGHRSVSWYQQTPGQGLQFLFEYFSETQRNKGNFPGRFSGRQFSNSRSEMNVSTLELGDSALYLCASSFASGGPLVGELFFGEGSRLTVL.

CDR3 DNA sequence: TGTGCCAGCAGGTCGGCCAGGGTTAATACAGATACGCAGTATTTT. Protein product: CASRSARVNTDTQYF. The chain has TRBV6-5 and TRBJ2-3; the D gene is possibly TRBD1 (5 bases). The germline V and J ends were trimmed by 6 bases and 3 bases, with 16 bases remaining between them. CDR1 and CDR2 (germline): MNHEY, SVGAGI. This CDR3 has 15 residues.

The chain has TRBV5-4 and TRBJ1-1; 10 bases agree with TRBD1. V lost 0 bases to trimming and J lost 4 bases; unmatched junction nucleotides: 3. The germline gives CDR1 SGHNT, CDR2 YYREEE (reference sequence). This CDR3 comprises 15 residues. CDR3 in DNA: TGTGCCAGCAGCTTGGGGGGGACAGGGGCCACTGAAGCTTTCTTT. Protein: CASSLGGTGATEAFF.

This chain uses TRBV5-6 with TRBJ2-7; TRBD1 aligns across 10 bases. With 4 bases clipped from V and 5 bases from J, the junction kept 9 bases outside the gene matches. The CDR3 covers 15 residues. Germline CDR1 reads SGHDT; CDR2 reads YYEEEE. The CDR3 nucleotides read TGTGCCAGCAGCCTGAGGACAGGGGGTCGGGACGAGCAGTACTTC. Its protein is CASSLRTGGRDEQYF.

This chain joins TRBV6-5 and TRBJ1-1; 8 bases are a match to TRBD1. The CDR3 spans 15 residues. J was trimmed by 4 bases and V by 4 bases; bases with no gene match: 8. The germline V gene encodes CDR1 MNHEY and CDR2 SVGAGI. For the CDR3, the DNA is TGTGCCAGCAGTTTCCGGACAGGGACGGTCACTGAAGCTTTCTTT. This sequence encodes CASSFRTGTVTEAFF.

The V gene is TRBV5-4, the J gene TRBJ2-1; TRBD1 is a possible D gene (5 bases). Trimming cost V 5 bases and J 1 base, with 13 bases left between them. Germline V gene lookup returns CDR1 SGHNT and CDR2 YYREEE (reference sequence). CDR3 size: 15 residues. CDR3 sequence: CASRTRGKSYNEQFF. The CDR3 DNA reads TGTGCCAGCAGGACAAGGGGAAAGTCCTACAATGAGCAGTTCTTC.

This rearrangement joins TRBV20-1 to TRBJ1-1; D remains ambiguous. CDR1 and CDR2 from the germline V gene are DFQATT and SNEGSKA (reference sequence). The V gene lost 8 bases and the J gene lost 1 base, with 8 bases spanning the gap. This CDR3 region has 11 residues. For the CDR3, the DNA is TGCAGTCCACAACCGAACACTGAAGCTTTCTTT. Its translation is CSPQPNTEAFF.

V and J are TRBV5-1 and TRBJ2-3, with 8 positions matching TRBD1. CDR1 SGHRS and CDR2 YFSETQ come from the germline V gene. V was clipped by 1 base and J by 4 bases; unmatched bases: 5. CDR3 length: 15 amino acids. The CDR3 region has the DNA TGCGCCAGCAGCTTGCCAAGACAGGGGTCAGATACGCAGTATTTT. Its protein product is CASSLPRQGSDTQYF.

This chain joins TRBV6-5 and TRBJ1-1; TRBD1 matches at 8 bases. This CDR3 is 14 amino acids long. CDR1 MNHEY and CDR2 SVGAGI come from the germline V gene. The ends lost 6 bases at V and 4 bases at J; junction bases unmatched: 7. CDR3 sequence: CASSLQGAATEAFF. For the CDR3, the DNA is TGTGCCAGCAGCCTGCAGGGGGCAGCCACTGAAGCTTTCTTT.

The V and J genes are TRBV11-2 and TRBJ1-2, with TRBD1 matching over 7 bases. The CDR3 has 15 residues. CDR1 SGHAT and CDR2 FQNNGV come from the germline V gene. Germline trimming cut 5 bases from V and 7 bases from J; bases unmatched to any gene: 13. The chain's CDR3 is CASSPRDSPRGGYTF. DNA for the CDR3: TGTGCCAGCAGCCCCCGGGACAGCCCGAGAGGTGGCTACACCTTC.

This chain links TRBV9 with TRBJ1-4, with TRBD1 identical over 8 bases. V was clipped by 0 bases and J by 3 bases; unmatched bases: 4. The germline V gene encodes CDR1 SGDLS and CDR2 YYNGEE. CDR3 length: 16 residues. The CDR3 nucleotides read TGTGCCAGCAGCGTAGCTGGGACAGGTTCTAATGAAAAACTGTTTTTT. The encoded protein is CASSVAGTGSNEKLFF.

This CDR3 reads CSASPSGGVSDEQFF. The CDR3 coding sequence is TGCAGTGCTAGTCCTAGCGGGGGGGTTAGTGATGAGCAGTTCTTC. The chain carries TRBV20-1 and TRBJ2-1, with 12 bases lining up with TRBD2. This CDR3 comprises 15 residues. Trimming removed 3 bases from V and 8 bases from J; junction bases left unmatched: 8. Germline assignment: CDR1 DFQATT and CDR2 SNEGSKA (reference sequence).

This clone was detected only a few times. The chain has TRBV2 and TRBJ2-5; no definite D call. The CDR3 covers 13 residues. V lost 7 bases and J 4 bases, leaving 13 bases between the germline ends. Germline V gene lookup returns CDR1 SNHLY and CDR2 FYNNEI. The CDR3 loop reads CASTDSRRETQYF. The CDR3 DNA sequence: TGTGCCAGCACCGACTCCCGTCGAGAGACCCAGTACTTC.

This clone has more than one count but fewer than ten. The chain links TRBV18 to TRBJ2-3, with no clear D. The CDR3 loop spans 13 amino acids. Per germline, CDR1 KGHSH and CDR2 LQKENI. The V end lost 1 base, the J end lost 3 bases, and 5 bases lay between the germline ends. Here the CDR3 reads CASSPRQTDTQYF. In DNA, the CDR3 is TGTGCCAGCTCACCACGGCAGACAGATACGCAGTATTTT.

The V call is TRBV9, the J call TRBJ1-5; D may be TRBD1 (6 bases). V gave up 0 bases and J gave up 0 bases, with 10 bases separating them. Germline lookup yields CDR1 SGDLS and CDR2 YYNGEE. The CDR3 is 16 amino acids. The CDR3 coding sequence is TGTGCCAGCAGCGTAGCCGGGACACTTAGCAATCAGCCCCAGCATTTT. Translated: CASSVAGTLSNQPQHF.